This record looks at one TCR beta chain sequence and its context. The sample comes from a study of shared T cell receptors in the human thymus. The V gene end was trimmed by 5 bases and the J gene end by 8 bases; junction bases not matched to a gene: 7. Germline lookup yields CDR1 SGHDT and CDR2 YYEEEE. The CDR3 length is 13 residues. Profiling relied on immunoSEQ multiplex PCR, and the TCRdb table lists in-frame clones only, not all of them. Of 600,000 or so clones detected, around 87% appear once; the ten largest clones hold about 0.0094%. This sample also appeared in a second study, on human thymus T cells. That investigation notes: Related research found strongly overlapping thymic repertoires in unrelated individuals.

Sequenced input: thymocytes. The chain has TRBV5-6 and TRBJ2-3; the match to TRBD2 covers 8 bases. This clonotype originated in a boy in the first two years of life with a congenital heart defect. The CDR3 nucleotides are TGTGCCAGCAGAACTAGCGGAACCGTTACGCAGTATTTT. Translation: CASRTSGTVTQYF.